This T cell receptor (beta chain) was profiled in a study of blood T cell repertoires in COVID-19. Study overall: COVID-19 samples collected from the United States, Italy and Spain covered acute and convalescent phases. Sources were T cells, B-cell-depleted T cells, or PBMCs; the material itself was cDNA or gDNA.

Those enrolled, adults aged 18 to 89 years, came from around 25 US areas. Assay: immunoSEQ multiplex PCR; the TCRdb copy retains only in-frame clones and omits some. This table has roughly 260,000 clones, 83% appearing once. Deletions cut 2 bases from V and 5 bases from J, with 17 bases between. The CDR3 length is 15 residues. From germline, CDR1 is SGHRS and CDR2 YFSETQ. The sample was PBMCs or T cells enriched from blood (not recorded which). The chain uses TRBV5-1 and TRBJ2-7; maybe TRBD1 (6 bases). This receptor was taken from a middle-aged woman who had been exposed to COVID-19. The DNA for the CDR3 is TGCGCCAGCAGCTTTGGACAGACCCCCGGGAACGAGCAGTACTTC. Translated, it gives CASSFGQTPGNEQYF.